The 6 T cell receptor beta chains below were found in one sample sequenced in a study of T-cell reconstitution after alpha-beta-depleted transplantation in children. Unique molecular identifiers were incorporated when the TCRbeta library was constructed. TCRdb used MiXCR to reprocess the PCR reads, holding one entry per CDR3 protein. The data contain roughly 400,000 distinct CDR3 sequences, roughly 20% of them singletons. Source: PBMCs from the stem cell graft donor, taken from the stem cell graft. The receptors were sampled from a human donor who donated a stem cell graft to a child with acute myeloid leukemia.

The chain uses TRBV5-6 and TRBJ2-5, with D perhaps assigned TRBD1 or TRBD2 (6 bases each). Looked up from germline, CDR1 is SGHDT and CDR2 is YYEEEE. V was trimmed by 4 bases and J by 0 bases, leaving 13 bases between them. This CDR3 region has 15 residues. CDR3 sequence: CASSTNREDQETQYF. In DNA, the CDR3 is TGTGCCAGCAGCACCAACAGGGAGGACCAAGAGACCCAGTACTTC.

This clonotype was detected a few times. The V gene is TRBV29-1, the J gene TRBJ1-2, with 7 bases identical to TRBD1. The CDR3 consists of 11 residues. Trimming at V came to 6 bases and at J to 5 bases, leaving 3 bases not matched to a gene. The germline V gene has CDR1 SQVTM and CDR2 ANQGSEA. In nucleotides, the CDR3 is TGCAGCGTGGCGGGACAGTATGGCTACACCTTC. Protein sequence: CSVAGQYGYTF.

This clonotype was seen repeatedly, ten times or more. This rearrangement joins TRBV10-3 to TRBJ2-7; 7 bases fit TRBD1. The CDR3 extends over 12 amino acids. Germline CDR1 ENHRY, CDR2 SYGVKD. V lost 6 bases to trimming and J lost 3 bases; unmatched junction nucleotides: 2. The CDR3 nucleotides read TGTGCCATCAGCGGGGACAGCTACGAGCAGTACTTC. Protein: CAISGDSYEQYF.

As to this clonotype: The CDR3 carries no conserved terminal phenylalanine or tryptophan, so it likely arises from a read error. The chain couples TRBV20-1 to TRBJ1-1; D possibly corresponds to TRBD1 (6 bases). CDR3 length equals 14 residues. Germline CDR1 DFQATT, CDR2 SNEGSKA (reference sequence). V dropped 6 bases and J dropped 0 bases, with 14 bases sitting between them. The chain's CDR3 is CSAEGVTVNTEAFY. The CDR3 nucleotides are TGCAGTGCCGAGGGGGTTACAGTGAACACTGAAGCTTTCTAT.

This clonotype appeared many times. The chain joins TRBV27 to TRBJ2-7; 11 nucleotides line up with TRBD1. CDR1 is MNHEY and CDR2 is SMNVEV in the germline V gene (reference sequence). The CDR3 spans 14 residues. V shed 4 bases and J 4 bases; nucleotides not matched to a gene: 3. CDR3 nucleotides: TGTGCCAGCAGTTGGGGGACAGGGGGATACGAGCAGTACTTC. It yields the protein CASSWGTGGYEQYF.

The sample holds a few counts of this clonotype. The chain is built from TRBV29-1 and TRBJ2-5, with D unclear. Trimming cost V 3 bases and J 0 bases, with 5 bases left between them. The CDR3 length is 12 residues. Germline values: CDR1 SQVTM, CDR2 ANQGSEA. CDR3 residues: CSVDFDQETQYF. The CDR3 DNA sequence: TGCAGCGTTGATTTTGACCAAGAGACCCAGTACTTC.